This T cell receptor (beta chain) was captured by sequencing in a study of vaccination effects on CD4 cells after COVID-19 (dated by TCRdb to 2021 to 2024). Turning to the overall study: Two doses of either the BNT162b2 or the mRNA-1273 mRNA SARS-CoV-2 vaccine were administered to participants. Cultures from other donors in the study were sequenced using the Oncomine TCR Beta short-read assay on an Illumina iSeq 100. The study compared SARS-CoV-2 spike-specific CD4+ TCR repertoires before and after mRNA vaccination in COVID-19 convalescent patients and infection-naive vaccine recipients. A total of 10 COVID-19 convalescent patients and a handful of SARS-CoV-2-naive healthy vaccine recipients were included in the full study.

To identify antigen-specific CD4+ T cell clonotypes by their expansion, the ViraFEST assay first stimulated PBMC with viral peptide pools and then applied TCR sequencing. After about 9 days of culture, CD4+ T cells were isolated with the EasySep CD4+ T cell isolation kit. None of the healthy vaccine recipients had a prior SARS-CoV-2 infection, which was confirmed by nucleocapsid antibody tests that came back negative both before and after vaccination. Around 2.1 million PBMC per well were cultured with approximately 10 ug/ml peptides in IMDM containing approximately 4.5% human AB serum, around 9.7 IU/ml IL-2 and gentamicin. Half of the culture medium was replaced with fresh IL-2-containing medium on days 3 and 7. Unless otherwise noted, each peptide stimulation condition was cultured in triplicate wells. PBMC were separated from whole blood using Ficoll-Paque Plus gradient centrifugation and were then either cryopreserved at -140C or used fresh. The overlapping peptide pools covered the spike proteins of SARS-CoV-2 as well as those of the common cold coronaviruses HCoV-NL63, HCoV-OC43 and HCoV-229E. Genomic DNA was extracted from cultured CD4+ T cells with the QIAamp micro DNA kit.

Libraries were built with the immunoSEQ multiplex PCR assay. DNA from the cultured and isolated CD4+ T cells underwent TCR beta CDR3 sequencing. The published analysis was carried out like this. Non-productive TCR sequences were removed and reads were trimmed to the CDR3 region, keeping CDR3s of at least 7 amino acids. Antigen-specific clonotypes were identified using the MANAFEST web app by comparison of expansion in peptide wells against reference cultures. To count as positive, a clone had to show expansion at FDR<0.05 compared with the reference and with all other wells, an odds ratio above 5, and a frequency above 0.1% in two replicate wells. A clonotype was called cross-reactive if it was significantly expanded both in SARS-CoV-2 spike wells and in at least one common cold coronavirus spike condition. CDR3 similarity was assessed by Levenshtein distance using the stringdist R package, and unrooted trees were constructed with ape in R 3.6.1. In its TCRdb copy, this immuneACCESS table keeps in-frame sequences only and misses some clones. Where compared with another copy, unresolved V genes explain less than half of these, and the others have no known cause. That table is the source of V, J and clone size, and D and trimming were worked out from the DNA. The sample table lists tens of thousands of clones, roughly 75% of them with a count of one. The ten largest clonotypes hold about 3.5% of the sample.

About this clone itself: Its cognate antigen has yet to be identified. No clone much larger than this one lies a single base away; base qualities are absent.

From the cysteine up to the phenylalanine, the CDR3 has a length of 16 residues. Only CDR3 DNA remains: 48 bases, in frame from the first base. Sequences KGHSH (CDR1) and LQKENI (CDR2) are obtained from the germline V gene. V sheds 4 bases and J sheds 5 bases, leaving 20 bases between their ends. The research as a whole found: At late post-vaccination timepoints, both infection-induced and vaccine-induced clones showed marked clonal contraction, consistent with waning T cell responses. The study was limited by a small number of convalescent patients and lacked early post-infection timepoints. Among healthy vaccine recipients, nearly all vaccine-induced clones were SARS-CoV-2 mono-reactive, and only 1 of 255 was cross-reactive with common cold coronaviruses.

The input for sequencing was CD4+ T cells from PBMCs cultured with HCoV-OC43 spike peptides, taken before COVID-19 vaccination. The sample's cell subset or site label, in plain terms: HCoV-OC43 spike overlapping peptide pool stimulation. The rearrangement combines TRBV18 with TRBJ2-5; the D region possibly corresponds to TRBD1 (6 bases align). This sequence originates from a human donor who received a COVID-19 vaccine. The CDR3 reads as follows: CASSRRSGTLGETQYF. The bases are TGTGCCAGCTCACGAAGGTCCGGGACACTGGGGGAGACCCAGTACTTC.